Following are 17 T cell receptor beta chains from one sample sequenced in a study of blood T cell repertoires in COVID-19. Clones were read by immunoSEQ multiplex PCR, and TCRdb kept only the in-frame ones, dropping some. The sample carries around 100,000 clones, roughly 87% recorded once. The sequenced sample was peripheral blood. These receptors all come from a human donor in a cohort sampled during active COVID-19.

The rearrangement joins TRBV6-1 to TRBJ1-6; TRBD1 is a possible D gene (5 bases). V was clipped by 2 bases and J by 0 bases, with 8 bases between them. The CDR3 sequence is 16 residues long. The germline V gene has CDR1 MNHNS and CDR2 SASEGT. CDR3 loop: CASSEWGSSYNSPLHF. CDR3 nucleotide sequence: TGTGCCAGCAGTGAATGGGGCAGCTCCTATAATTCACCCCTCCACTTT.

V is TRBV19 and J is TRBJ2-7, with 8 bases identical to TRBD1. V lost 8 bases and J lost 2; bases outside the gene matches: 2. The germline V gene encodes CDR1 LNHDA and CDR2 SQIVND (reference sequence). The CDR3 covers 12 residues. The CDR3 region has the DNA TGTGCCAGTGGACAGGGCGCCTACGAGCAGTACTTC. Protein: CASGQGAYEQYF.

The gene calls are TRBV7-9 and TRBJ2-1; D call uncertain. The germline V gene has CDR1 SEHNR and CDR2 FQNEAQ (reference sequence). With 2 bases removed from V and 4 bases from J, the gap between germline ends came to 12 bases. CDR3 length: 15 residues. CDR3 protein: CASSLPTLPYNEQFF. Here the CDR3 DNA reads TGTGCCAGCAGCTTACCAACATTGCCTTACAATGAGCAGTTCTTC.

The chain is built from TRBV29-1 and TRBJ1-4; D is unresolved. CDR1 is SQVTM, CDR2 ANQGSEA, per germline. Deletions cut 7 bases from V and 5 bases from J, with 14 bases between. This CDR3 region has 13 residues. CDR3 amino acids: CSGQSTENEKLFF. The CDR3 region has the DNA TGCAGCGGCCAATCGACGGAGAATGAAAAACTGTTTTTT.

The V gene is TRBV15, the J gene TRBJ2-1, with D unresolved. Trimming left V 0 bases short and J 5 bases short, with 8 bases between. Germline V gives CDR1 LNHNV, CDR2 YYDKDF (reference sequence). The CDR3 has 14 residues. In DNA, the CDR3 is TGTGCCACCAGCAGAGATGGGCGTGACAATGAGCAGTTCTTC. Translated, it gives CATSRDGRDNEQFF.

The chain carries TRBV10-3 and TRBJ2-2, with D unresolved. Trimming shortened V by 3 bases and J by 3 bases, and 11 bases separated the two germline ends. Germline V gene sequence: CDR1 ENHRY, CDR2 SYGVKD. CDR3 length: 15 residues. The CDR3 loop is CAISEIGQYTGELFF. CDR3 nucleotides: TGTGCCATCAGTGAAATTGGTCAGTACACCGGGGAGCTGTTTTTT.

The rearrangement joins TRBV6-5 to TRBJ1-2; TRBD1 matches at 7 bases. This CDR3 is built from 11 residues. CDR1 MNHEY and CDR2 SVGAGI come from the germline V gene. The junction had 4 bases not matched to a gene; V was cut back by 9 bases and J by 6 bases. CDR3 residues: CASRQGDGYTF. CDR3 DNA sequence: TGTGCCAGTCGACAGGGTGATGGCTACACCTTC.

The V and J genes are TRBV3-1 (or the pseudogene TRBV3-2) and TRBJ2-7, with TRBD1 identical over 7 bases. This CDR3 has 13 amino acids. The V and J ends lost 6 bases and 3 bases, in that order; junction bases with no gene match: 5. The germline V gene has CDR1 LGHDT and CDR2 YNNKEL (reference sequence). The CDR3 DNA reads TGTGCCAGCAGTCCAAACAGGGGCTACGAGCAGTACTTC. It encodes CASSPNRGYEQYF.

J is TRBJ2-2 and V is TRBV27, with a tentative D call TRBD1 (6 bases). Germline V gene data show CDR1 as MNHEY and CDR2 as SMNVEV (reference sequence). The CDR3 sequence is 13 residues long. V lost 8 bases and J 3 bases, leaving 10 bases between the germline ends. CDR3 nucleotide sequence: TGTGCCAGCTACAGGGAGTACACCGGGGAGCTGTTTTTT. Its protein is CASYREYTGELFF.

J is TRBJ2-2 and V is TRBV7-3; D ambiguous. V was clipped by 5 bases and J by 3 bases, with 4 bases between them. This CDR3 region has 12 residues. Per the germline V gene, CDR1 is SGHTA and CDR2 is FQGTGA. CDR3 in amino acids: CASSRDTGELFF. CDR3 bases: TGTGCCAGCAGCCGGGACACCGGGGAGCTGTTTTTT.

This chain connects TRBV10-3 to TRBJ2-5; 9 bases line up with TRBD2. J gave up 2 bases and V 4 bases, and 2 bases lay outside the gene matches. From germline, CDR1 is ENHRY and CDR2 SYGVKD. The CDR3 has 14 amino acids. CDR3 sequence: CAISGGLAQETQYF. The CDR3 region has the DNA TGTGCCATCAGTGGTGGACTAGCGCAAGAGACCCAGTACTTC.

V is TRBV27 and J is TRBJ2-1; 10 bases fit TRBD1. This CDR3 contains 15 residues. CDR1 MNHEY and CDR2 SMNVEV come from the germline V gene (reference sequence). V gave up 5 bases and J gave up 5 bases; unmatched junction bases: 6. CDR3 DNA: TGTGCCAGCAGTCCAGACAGGGGGCGCGACAATGAGCAGTTCTTC. It encodes CASSPDRGRDNEQFF.

The rearrangement links TRBV14 to TRBJ1-1, with D hard to call. Germline V gives CDR1 SGHDN, CDR2 FVKESK. V was cut by 4 bases and J by 2 bases, with 11 bases left in between. This CDR3 has 14 residues. CDR3 protein: CASSPVGVNTEAFF. For the CDR3, the DNA is TGTGCCAGCAGCCCGGTCGGGGTTAACACTGAAGCTTTCTTT. Full variable domain (remainder filled in from reference TRBV14 and TRBJ1-1): EAGVTQFPSHSVIEKGQTVTLRCDPISGHDNLYWYRRVMGKEIKFLLHFVKESKQDESGMPNNRFLAERTGGTYSTLKVQPAELEDSGVYFCASSPVGVNTEAFFGQGTRLTVV.

The CDR3 sequence: CASSRIRDNSEQYF. In nucleotides, the CDR3 is TGTGCCAGCAGTCGTATCCGGGACAATAGCGAGCAGTACTTC. The chain links TRBV6-5 to TRBJ2-7; TRBD1 might be the D (6 bases). The germline CDR1 and CDR2 sequences are MNHEY and SVGAGI. The CDR3 spans 14 residues. Trimming removed 5 bases at V and 6 bases at J, with 17 bases between.

CDR3 coding DNA: TGTGCCAGCAGCGGAGGGTGGCACGGGAGGTACGAGCAGTACTTC. It encodes CASSGGWHGRYEQYF. The J gene is TRBJ2-7, the V gene TRBV5-6; 7 bases match TRBD2. CDR1 and CDR2 from the germline V gene are SGHDT and YYEEEE. The CDR3 is 15 residues long. The J segment lost 4 bases and the V segment lost 4 bases, leaving 11 bases of the junction unmatched.

This clone was seen only a few times. This chain joins TRBV7-9 and TRBJ2-7; a weak D match, TRBD1 (6 bases). The CDR3 sequence is 14 residues long. The V gene lost 5 bases and the J gene lost 5 bases, with 16 bases spanning the gap. Germline V gene data show CDR1 as SEHNR and CDR2 as FQNEAQ (reference sequence). The CDR3 DNA reads TGTGCCAGCAGCCCCGCCAACAGGGAAAACGAGCAGTACTTC. Protein sequence: CASSPANRENEQYF.

The chain recombines TRBV10-3 with TRBJ2-2, with no clear D. Germline V gene sequence: CDR1 ENHRY, CDR2 SYGVKD. V was shortened by 0 bases and J by 10 bases, with 15 bases between the two germline ends. This CDR3 comprises 15 residues. CDR3 DNA: TGTGCCATCAGTGAGTCTTGGCAGGTCCCCACGGAGCTGTTTTTT. Translated: CAISESWQVPTELFF.